What follows are 22 T cell receptor beta chains derived from one specimen sequenced in a study of blood T cell repertoires in COVID-19. Generated by immunoSEQ multiplex PCR, the TCRdb table keeps only in-frame clones and is missing some. This repertoire shows about 94,000 clones, approximately 87% found once; its top ten account for 6% to 9.5%. Specimen: peripheral blood. The receptors stem from a human donor with acute or convalescent COVID-19. The donor label of this sample is uncertain.

This rearrangement joins TRBV5-8 to TRBJ1-5, with D perhaps TRBD1 (5 bases). Germline CDR1 is SGHTS and CDR2 is YDEGEE. Between the trimmed V and J ends, which lost 3 bases and 6 bases, there was a span of 19 bases. This CDR3 is 16 amino acids long. The CDR3 DNA sequence: TGTGCCAGCAGCTCGGGTCGGGAGGGGTATGTTCAGCCCCAGCATTTT. Translating gives CASSSGREGYVQPQHF.

This chain uses TRBV30 with TRBJ2-3; a weak D match, TRBD2 (6 bases). The CDR3 contains 17 residues. Germline V gene data show CDR1 as GTSNPN and CDR2 as SVGIG (reference sequence). V gave up 4 bases and J gave up 5 bases, with 25 bases separating them. CDR3 sequence: CAWNPGGSSRLGDTQYF. The CDR3, as DNA: TGTGCCTGGAACCCCGGAGGGAGTAGCCGGTTGGGAGATACGCAGTATTTT.

This clone showed up just a few times. The chain employs TRBV3-1 (or the pseudogene TRBV3-2) and TRBJ1-4; the D is unclear. CDR3 length equals 12 residues. Per germline, CDR1 LGHDT and CDR2 YNNKEL (reference sequence). The V and J ends lost 0 bases and 15 bases respectively, with 11 bases between them. DNA of the CDR3: TGTGCCAGCAGCCAAGATGGCATTAAGATGTTTTTT. Protein: CASSQDGIKMFF.

The V and J genes are TRBV6-2 or TRBV6-3 and TRBJ2-3, with 11 bases aligning to TRBD2. After removal of 5 bases from V and 8 bases from J, the junction contained 9 bases not matched to a gene. The CDR3 spans 15 residues. Germline lookup yields CDR1 MNHEY and CDR2 SVGEGT. Written as DNA, the CDR3 is TGTGCCAGCAGTCCGTTTTTAGCGGGGGGGCGTACGCAGTATTTT. This gives the protein CASSPFLAGGRTQYF.

V and J are TRBV10-1 and TRBJ2-7; D gene ambiguous. Germline lookup yields CDR1 WNHNN and CDR2 SYGVQD (reference sequence). V was trimmed by 6 bases and J by 0 bases, leaving 12 bases between them. The CDR3 has 14 amino acids. CDR3 sequence (DNA): TGCGCCAGCAGCCATGGGCTAAGCTCCTACGAGCAGTACTTC. Protein: CASSHGLSSYEQYF.

The chain uses TRBV7-6 and TRBJ2-1, with TRBD1 as a possible D gene (6 bases). CDR1 and CDR2 from the germline V gene are SGHVS and FNYEAQ. The CDR3 extends over 16 amino acids. Between the trimmed V and J ends, which lost 6 bases and 7 bases, there was a span of 22 bases. Written as DNA, the CDR3 is TGTGCCAGCAGAGATTCCGGTCAGGGGCTCTGGAATGAGCAGTTCTTC. It translates to CASRDSGQGLWNEQFF.

The CDR3 protein is CASTGTGNYEQYF. CDR3 nucleotide sequence: TGTGCCAGCACCGGGACAGGGAACTACGAGCAGTACTTC. The chain has TRBV28 and TRBJ2-7, with TRBD1 identical over 9 bases. Trimming removed 7 bases from V and 3 bases from J; junction bases left unmatched: 4. Germline V gene data show CDR1 as MDHEN and CDR2 as SYDVKM. There are 13 residues in the CDR3.

The V call is TRBV2, the J call TRBJ2-7; D remains unclear. Germline values: CDR1 SNHLY, CDR2 FYNNEI. V was trimmed by 11 bases and J by 3 bases, leaving 11 bases between them. This CDR3 contains 11 residues. The DNA for the CDR3 is TGTGCCTCAGCGTCGGTCTACGAGCAGTACTTC. This sequence encodes CASASVYEQYF.

The chain carries TRBV7-3 and TRBJ2-2; 8 nucleotides line up with TRBD2. The CDR3 runs 16 residues. Germline V lookup: CDR1 SGHTA, CDR2 FQGTGA. J lost 4 bases, V lost 2 bases, and 6 bases had no gene match. The CDR3 is CASSLDSAGGTGELFF. CDR3 nucleotide sequence: TGTGCCAGCAGCTTAGACAGCGCGGGGGGCACCGGGGAGCTGTTTTTT. Full variable domain (outside the CDR3, taken from reference TRBV7-3 and TRBJ2-2): GAGVSQTPSNKVTEKGKYVELRCDPISGHTALYWYRQSLGQGPEFLIYFQGTGAADDSGLPNDRFFAVRPEGSVSTLKIQRTERGDSAVYLCASSLDSAGGTGELFFGEGSRLTVL.

This chain joins TRBV18 and TRBJ2-3; TRBD1 aligns across 8 bases. J gave up 1 base and V 5 bases, and 11 bases lay outside the gene matches. The CDR3 length is 17 residues. Germline CDR1 is KGHSH and CDR2 is LQKENI. CDR3: CASSSDRGLRGTDTQYF. The CDR3 region has the DNA TGTGCCAGCTCATCCGACAGGGGTCTTCGGGGCACAGATACGCAGTATTTT. Full variable domain (outside the CDR3, taken from reference TRBV18 and TRBJ2-3): NAGVMQNPRHLVRRRGQEARLRCSPMKGHSHVYWYRQLPEEGLKFMVYLQKENIIDESGMPKERFSAEFPKEGPSILRIQQVVRGDSAAYFCASSSDRGLRGTDTQYFGPGTRLTVL.

V is TRBV13 and J is TRBJ1-3, with D maybe TRBD1 (5 bases). This CDR3 is 14 amino acids long. V was trimmed by 3 bases and J by 3 bases, leaving 9 bases between them. Germline V gene data show CDR1 as PRHDT and CDR2 as FYEKMQ (reference sequence). The CDR3 DNA sequence: TGTGCCAGCAGCTTCGGTCAGGGTGGAAACACCATATATTTT. Amino acids: CASSFGQGGNTIYF.

CDR3 in amino acids: CASSQGQGPPRGYTF. The DNA for the CDR3 is TGCGCCAGCAGCCAAGGACAGGGGCCGCCGAGGGGCTACACCTTC. The rearrangement joins TRBV4-1 to TRBJ1-2; 8 positions match TRBD1. Germline values: CDR1 MGHRA, CDR2 YSYEKL. The ends lost 1 base at V and 8 bases at J; junction bases unmatched: 9. The CDR3 covers 15 residues.

As concerns this clone: This is likely a read error, given that the CDR3 carries no conserved phenylalanine or tryptophan at its end. It is unclear where the CDR3 begins or ends on the DNA, so no DNA is shown, and the CDR3 is as TCRdb lists it. The chain links TRBV23-1 to TRBJ2-3; the table's D call TRBD1 went unverified against the DNA. TRBV23-1 is noted as an ORF with a role that remains uncertain. The CDR3 is 9 residues long, ends included. CDR3 amino acids: CASSPRQPP.

This clone was seen a few times. CDR3 residues: CASSFLSREGIYGYTF. The CDR3 DNA reads TGTGCCAGCAGCTTTTTGTCCAGGGAGGGGATCTATGGCTACACCTTC. V and J are TRBV7-9 and TRBJ1-2; the D gene is possibly TRBD1 (5 bases). CDR1 SEHNR and CDR2 FQNEAQ come from the germline V gene (reference sequence). CDR3 length: 16 residues. V lost 3 bases to trimming and J lost 4 bases, with 18 bases between them.

V gene TRBV7-9 combines with J gene TRBJ2-3; weak D call: TRBD2 (6 bases). This CDR3 has 15 residues. The V and J ends lost 1 base and 5 bases respectively, with 13 bases between them. Germline V gene data show CDR1 as SEHNR and CDR2 as FQNEAQ (reference sequence). In DNA form, the CDR3 reads TGTGCCAGCAGCTTAGTTTACAGGCGGGGAGATACGCAGTATTTT. Residues: CASSLVYRRGDTQYF.

The chain uses TRBV3-1 (or the pseudogene TRBV3-2) and TRBJ1-1; tentatively, D is TRBD1 (6 bases). Germline CDR1 reads LGHDT; CDR2 reads YNNKEL (reference sequence). Trimming left V 0 bases short and J 5 bases short, with 22 bases between. This CDR3 is 18 amino acids long. The CDR3 DNA is TGTGCCAGCAGCCAAGATCTGCAGGGGTCCTCCCGGGCAACTGAAGCTTTCTTT. This codes for CASSQDLQGSSRATEAFF.

V and J are TRBV11-2 and TRBJ1-2; 9 nucleotides line up with TRBD1. This CDR3 has 12 amino acids. J lost 12 bases, V lost 5 bases, and 7 bases had no gene match. Per germline, CDR1 SGHAT and CDR2 FQNNGV. DNA of the CDR3: TGTGCCAGCAGCCAACAGGGGGCAGGGGACACCTTC. It codes for CASSQQGAGDTF.

CDR3: CASSTGETQYF. The CDR3 DNA reads as TGTGCCAGCAGCACGGGGGAGACCCAGTACTTC. The chain carries TRBV11-3 and TRBJ2-5; D possibly corresponds to TRBD2 (5 bases). Trimming took off 5 bases at V and 5 bases at J, with 6 bases between the two ends. The CDR3 contains 11 residues. From germline, CDR1 is SGHNT and CDR2 YENEEA.

This chain links TRBV10-3 with TRBJ1-3; TRBD1 might be the D (5 bases). The CDR3 spans 13 residues. Germline CDR1 ENHRY, CDR2 SYGVKD. The V gene lost 7 bases and the J gene lost 1 base, with 8 bases spanning the gap. In nucleotides, the CDR3 is TGTGCCATCACCCAGGGATCTGGAAACACCATATATTTT. This gives the protein CAITQGSGNTIYF.

This sequence joins TRBV19 and TRBJ1-5, with D hard to call. The V end was cut by 8 bases, the J end by 3 bases, with 14 bases between. Germline V CDR1 and CDR2: LNHDA, SQIVND (reference sequence). The CDR3 sequence is 14 residues long. CDR3 coding DNA: TGTGCCAGTCGAAACTCGGGATTCAATCAGCCCCAGCATTTT. Protein sequence: CASRNSGFNQPQHF.

The genes are TRBV5-4 and TRBJ1-5; 8 nucleotides match TRBD1. The CDR3 contains 13 residues. Germline V gene data show CDR1 as SGHNT and CDR2 as YYREEE (reference sequence). The trim removed 5 bases at V and 7 bases at J, leaving 5 bases unmatched. As DNA, the CDR3 is TGTGCCAGCAGTTACAGGGGGAAACAGCCCCAGCATTTT. Residues: CASSYRGKQPQHF.

In this sample, this clone turned up a few times. CDR3: CASSSLNTIYF. In DNA, the CDR3 is TGTGCCAGCAGCTCCCTAAACACCATATATTTT. The rearrangement uses TRBV7-9 and TRBJ1-3; no clear D. The CDR3 contains 11 residues. Germline assignment: CDR1 SEHNR and CDR2 FQNEAQ (reference sequence). The ends were cut back, 4 bases at V and 6 bases at J, with 4 bases in the middle.